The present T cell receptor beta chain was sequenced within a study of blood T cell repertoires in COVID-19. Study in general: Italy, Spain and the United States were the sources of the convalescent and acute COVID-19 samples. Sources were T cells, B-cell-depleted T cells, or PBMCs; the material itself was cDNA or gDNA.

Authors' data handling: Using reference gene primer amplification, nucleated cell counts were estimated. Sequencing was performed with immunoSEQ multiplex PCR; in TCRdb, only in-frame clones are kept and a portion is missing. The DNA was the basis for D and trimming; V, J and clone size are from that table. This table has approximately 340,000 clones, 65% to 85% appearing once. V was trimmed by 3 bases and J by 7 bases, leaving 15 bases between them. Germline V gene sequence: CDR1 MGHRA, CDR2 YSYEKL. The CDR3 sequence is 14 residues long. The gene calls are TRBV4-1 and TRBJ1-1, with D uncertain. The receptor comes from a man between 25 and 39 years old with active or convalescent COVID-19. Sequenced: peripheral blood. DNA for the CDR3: TGCGCCAGCAGCCACCTGGAACGAGCTAGTGAAGCTTTCTTT. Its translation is CASSHLERASEAFF.